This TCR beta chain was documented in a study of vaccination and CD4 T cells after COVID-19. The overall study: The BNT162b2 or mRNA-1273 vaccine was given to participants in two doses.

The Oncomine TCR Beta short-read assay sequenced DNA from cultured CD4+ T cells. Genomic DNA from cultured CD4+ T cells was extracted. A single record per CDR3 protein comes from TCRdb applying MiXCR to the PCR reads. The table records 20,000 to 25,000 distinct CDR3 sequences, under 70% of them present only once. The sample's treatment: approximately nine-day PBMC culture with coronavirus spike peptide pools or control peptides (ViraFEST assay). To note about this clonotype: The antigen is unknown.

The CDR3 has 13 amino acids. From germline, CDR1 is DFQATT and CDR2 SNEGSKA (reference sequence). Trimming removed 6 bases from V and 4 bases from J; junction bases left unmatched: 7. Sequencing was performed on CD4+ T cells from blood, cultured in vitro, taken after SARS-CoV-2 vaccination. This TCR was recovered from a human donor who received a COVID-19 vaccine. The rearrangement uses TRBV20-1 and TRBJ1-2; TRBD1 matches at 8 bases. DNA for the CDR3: TGCAGTGCAAGACAGGGGACAACCTATGGCTACACCTTC. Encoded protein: CSARQGTTYGYTF.